This T cell receptor (beta chain) was documented in a study of T-cell reconstitution after alpha-beta-depleted transplantation in children. This clonotype was detected ten times or more. The antigen is undetermined. The V gene's germline CDR1 is SGDLS and CDR2 YYNGEE. The CDR3 is 13 amino acids. The ends were cut back, 4 bases at V and 2 bases at J, with 10 bases in the middle. Study results and caveats: As was reported, about two months after transplant, alpha-beta T cells came from several hundred expanded graft clones.

Unique molecular identifiers were incorporated into the prepared TCRbeta library. TCRdb ran MiXCR on the PCR reads and lists one entry per CDR3 protein. The sample yields around 800,000 distinct CDR3 sequences, around 17% seen once. This chain connects TRBV9 to TRBJ2-7; D is undetermined. This TCR derives from a male patient younger than 18 who had a stem cell transplant for acute lymphoblastic leukemia, so the T cells may come from the graft donor. Sequencing was performed on PBMCs, mostly from graft donor cells, taken 360 days after TCRalphabeta/CD19-depleted stem cell transplant. In DNA form, the CDR3 reads TGTGCCAGCAGCCAAGCACCCCCCTACGAGCAGTACTTC. Amino acids: CASSQAPPYEQYF.